The clone carrying this T cell receptor (beta chain) was seen at least ten times. This specimen comes from a study of T cells in Graves' hyperthyroidism and ophthalmopathy. Looked up from germline, CDR1 is DFQATT and CDR2 is SNEGSKA (reference sequence). Trimming stripped 3 bases from V and 0 bases from J, with 14 bases between. The CDR3 has 15 amino acids. There were TCR beta CDR3 regions amplified from RNA transcripts. The HTBI primer set drove a first-round RT-PCR of the TCR CDR3. One entry per CDR3 protein, called by TCRdb with MiXCR from the multiplex PCR reads. The sample carries around 280,000 distinct CDR3 sequences, roughly 15% recorded once.

The chain joins TRBV20-1 to TRBJ1-1, with a tentative D call TRBD1 (5 bases). What was sequenced was blood. This clonotype was sampled from a woman younger than 45 with Graves' hyperthyroidism that later progressed to Graves' ophthalmopathy. CDR3 sequence reads: CSARTVPSMNTEAFF. Here the CDR3 DNA reads TGCAGTGCTAGGACAGTGCCTTCCATGAACACTGAAGCTTTCTTT.